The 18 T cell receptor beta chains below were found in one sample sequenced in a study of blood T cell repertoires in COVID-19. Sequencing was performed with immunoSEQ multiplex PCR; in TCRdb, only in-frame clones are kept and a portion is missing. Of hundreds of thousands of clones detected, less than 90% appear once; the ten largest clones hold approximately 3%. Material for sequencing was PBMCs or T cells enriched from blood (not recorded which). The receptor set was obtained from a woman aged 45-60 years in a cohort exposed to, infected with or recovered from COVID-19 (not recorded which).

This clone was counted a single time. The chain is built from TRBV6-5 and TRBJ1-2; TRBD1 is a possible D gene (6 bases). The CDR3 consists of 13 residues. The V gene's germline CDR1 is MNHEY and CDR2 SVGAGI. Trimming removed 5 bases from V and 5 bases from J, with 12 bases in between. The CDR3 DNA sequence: TGTGCCAGCAGTACCCTGGACAGTTATGGCTACACCTTC. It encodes CASSTLDSYGYTF.

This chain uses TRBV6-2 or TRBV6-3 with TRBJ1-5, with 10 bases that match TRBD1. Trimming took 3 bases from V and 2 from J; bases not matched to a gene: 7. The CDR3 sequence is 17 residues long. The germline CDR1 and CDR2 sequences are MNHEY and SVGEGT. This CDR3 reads CASSYVTGGAGNQPQHF. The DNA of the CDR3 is TGTGCCAGCAGTTATGTGACAGGGGGCGCGGGCAATCAGCCCCAGCATTTT.

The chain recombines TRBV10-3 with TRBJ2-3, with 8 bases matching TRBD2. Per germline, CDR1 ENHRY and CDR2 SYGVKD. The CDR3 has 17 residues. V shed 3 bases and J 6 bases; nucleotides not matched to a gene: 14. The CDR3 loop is CAISDGLAGDLVDTQYF. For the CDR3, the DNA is TGTGCCATCAGTGACGGTCTAGCGGGCGACTTGGTCGATACGCAGTATTTT.

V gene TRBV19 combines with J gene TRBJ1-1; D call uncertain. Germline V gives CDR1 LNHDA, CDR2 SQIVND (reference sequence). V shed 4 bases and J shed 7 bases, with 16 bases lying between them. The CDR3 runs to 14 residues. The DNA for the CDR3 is TGTGCCAGTAGTACCACACCGGGGTCGGTTGAAGCTTTCTTT. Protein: CASSTTPGSVEAFF.

The CDR3 here is CASRQTGMGGFF. The CDR3 nucleotides read TGTGCCAGCAGACAGACAGGGATGGGGGGGTTCTTC. This chain uses TRBV28 with TRBJ2-1, with TRBD1 as a possible D gene (7 bases). The CDR3 consists of 12 residues. Germline V gene data show CDR1 as MDHEN and CDR2 as SYDVKM. V shed 6 bases and J shed 15 bases, with 18 bases lying between them.

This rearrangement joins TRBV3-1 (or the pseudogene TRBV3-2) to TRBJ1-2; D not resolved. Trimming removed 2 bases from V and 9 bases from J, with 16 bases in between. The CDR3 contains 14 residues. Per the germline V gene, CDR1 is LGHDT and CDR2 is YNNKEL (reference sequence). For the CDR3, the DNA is TGTGCCAGCAGCCAAACGGAGGGTGGAGATCGCTACACCTTC. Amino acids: CASSQTEGGDRYTF.

The DNA of the CDR3 is TGTGCCAGCAGCGCCGGGACAGTATACCAAGAGACCCAGTACTTC. It codes for CASSAGTVYQETQYF. V gene TRBV9 combines with J gene TRBJ2-5; 7 bases line up with TRBD1. CDR3 length: 15 residues. With 3 bases clipped from V and 0 bases from J, the junction kept 5 bases outside the gene matches. Per germline, CDR1 SGDLS and CDR2 YYNGEE.

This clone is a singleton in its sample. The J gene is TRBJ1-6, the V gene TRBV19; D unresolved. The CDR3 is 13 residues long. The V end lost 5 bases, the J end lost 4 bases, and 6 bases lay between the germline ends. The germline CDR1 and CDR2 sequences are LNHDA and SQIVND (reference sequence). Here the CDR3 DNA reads TGTGCCAGTAGTTCCCCTTATAATTCACCCCTCCACTTT. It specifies CASSSPYNSPLHF. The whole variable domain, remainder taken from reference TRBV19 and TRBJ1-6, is DGGITQSPKYLFRKEGQNVTLSCEQNLNHDAMYWYRQDPGQGLRLIYYSQIVNDFQKGDIAEGYSVSREKKESFPLTVTSAQKNPTAFYLCASSSPYNSPLHFGNGTRLTVT.

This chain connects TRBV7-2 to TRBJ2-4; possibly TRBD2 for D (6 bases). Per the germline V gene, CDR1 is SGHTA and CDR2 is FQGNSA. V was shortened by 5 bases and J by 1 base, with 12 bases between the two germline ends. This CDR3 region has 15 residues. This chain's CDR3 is CASSHGAGAKNIQYF. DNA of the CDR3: TGTGCCAGCAGCCACGGGGCGGGGGCCAAAAACATTCAGTACTTC.

Here the CDR3 DNA reads TGTGCCAGCAGCCGAGACAATAATGGCTACGAGCAGTACTTC. It encodes CASSRDNNGYEQYF. This sequence joins TRBV9 and TRBJ2-7; no clear D. V was pared by 4 bases and J by 3 bases, with 14 bases between. Germline V gene data show CDR1 as SGDLS and CDR2 as YYNGEE. The CDR3 is 14 amino acids.

Here the CDR3 reads CASSFLTGGDEQYF. The DNA for the CDR3 is TGCGCCAGCAGCTTCTTGACAGGGGGGGACGAGCAGTACTTC. The chain joins TRBV5-1 to TRBJ2-7; 9 bases line up with TRBD1. The CDR3 is 14 amino acids. CDR1 is SGHRS, CDR2 YFSETQ, per germline. The V segment lost 2 bases and the J segment 5 bases; nucleotides outside the gene matches: 5.

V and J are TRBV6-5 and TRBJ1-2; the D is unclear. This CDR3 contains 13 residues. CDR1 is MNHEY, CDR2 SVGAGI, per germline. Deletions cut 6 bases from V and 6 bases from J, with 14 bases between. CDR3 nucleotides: TGTGCCAGCAGCCGTTCCGACGGGAATGGCTACACCTTC. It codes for CASSRSDGNGYTF.

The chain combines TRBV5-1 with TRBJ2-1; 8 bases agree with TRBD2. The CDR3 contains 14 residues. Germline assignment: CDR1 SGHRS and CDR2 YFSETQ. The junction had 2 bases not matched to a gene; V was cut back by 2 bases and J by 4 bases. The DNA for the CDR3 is TGCGCCAGCAGCTTTCGGGGGGGTTACAATGAGCAGTTCTTC. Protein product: CASSFRGGYNEQFF. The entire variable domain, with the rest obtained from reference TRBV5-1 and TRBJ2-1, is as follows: KAGVTQTPRYLIKTRGQQVTLSCSPISGHRSVSWYQQTPGQGLQFLFEYFSETQRNKGNFPGRFSGRQFSNSRSEMNVSTLELGDSALYLCASSFRGGYNEQFFGPGTRLTVL.

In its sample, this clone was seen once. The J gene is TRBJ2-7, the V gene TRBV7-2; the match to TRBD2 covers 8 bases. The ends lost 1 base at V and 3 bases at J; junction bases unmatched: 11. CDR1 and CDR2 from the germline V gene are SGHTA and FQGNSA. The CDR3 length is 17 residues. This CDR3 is CASSLGQTGTRIYEQYF. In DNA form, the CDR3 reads TGTGCCAGCAGCTTAGGCCAGACCGGGACTAGAATCTACGAGCAGTACTTC. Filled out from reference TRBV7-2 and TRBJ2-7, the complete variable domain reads GAGVSQSPSNKVTEKGKDVELRCDPISGHTALYWYRQSLGQGLEFLIYFQGNSAPDKSGLPSDRFSAERTGGSVSTLTIQRTQQEDSAVYLCASSLGQTGTRIYEQYFGPGTRLTVT.

The CDR3 bases are TGTGCCAGCAGCCATCCGGGACAGGGGGCCTACGAGCAGTACTTC. Amino acid sequence: CASSHPGQGAYEQYF. The V and J genes are TRBV4-2 and TRBJ2-7; 11 nucleotides agree with TRBD1. CDR1 and CDR2 from the germline V gene are LGHNA and YNFKEQ. CDR3 length: 15 amino acids. The V segment lost 3 bases and the J segment 2 bases; nucleotides outside the gene matches: 3.

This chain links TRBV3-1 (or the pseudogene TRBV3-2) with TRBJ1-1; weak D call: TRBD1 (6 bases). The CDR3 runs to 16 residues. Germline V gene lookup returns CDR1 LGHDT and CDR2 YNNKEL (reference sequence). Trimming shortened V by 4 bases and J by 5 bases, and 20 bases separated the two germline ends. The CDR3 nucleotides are TGTGCCAGCAGCCCCTCGATTACGACAGGCGGGACTGAAGCTTTCTTT. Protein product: CASSPSITTGGTEAFF.

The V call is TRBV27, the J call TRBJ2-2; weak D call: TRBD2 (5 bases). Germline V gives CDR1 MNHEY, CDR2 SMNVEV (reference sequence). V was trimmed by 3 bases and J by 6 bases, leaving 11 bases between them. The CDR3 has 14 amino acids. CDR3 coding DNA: TGTGCCAGCAGTTTTTACGGGGTGGCCGGGGAGCTGTTTTTT. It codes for CASSFYGVAGELFF.

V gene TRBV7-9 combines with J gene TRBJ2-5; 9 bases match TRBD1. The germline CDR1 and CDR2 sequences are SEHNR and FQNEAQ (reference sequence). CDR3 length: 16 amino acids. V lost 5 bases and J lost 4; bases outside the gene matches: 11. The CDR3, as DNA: TGTGCCAGCAGCAAGCCCGGACAGGGGAGGTCAGAGACCCAGTACTTC. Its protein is CASSKPGQGRSETQYF.